These 15 T cell receptor beta chains originate from one sample sequenced in a study of T-cell memory formation after mild COVID-19. TCRdb re-called the 5' RACE reads with MiXCR, one entry per CDR3 protein. The sample lists roughly 320,000 distinct CDR3 sequences; under 30% were seen once. The sequencing sample was made of PBMCs or a T cell subset sorted from them (not recorded which). The origin of the receptors is an adult woman who had mild COVID-19 (a few samples of this study predate the infection). Cell type and time point are not known.

The table lists this clonotype with a few counts. CDR3 sequence reads: CASSQEGSGYEQYF. DNA of the CDR3: TGTGCCAGCAGCCAAGAAGGTAGCGGGTACGAGCAGTACTTC. The rearrangement joins TRBV4-2 to TRBJ2-7; 7 bases match TRBD2. Germline V gene sequence: CDR1 LGHNA, CDR2 YNFKEQ. V was pared by 0 bases and J by 4 bases, with 3 bases of the junction left unmatched. The CDR3 spans 14 residues.

This chain joins TRBV7-9 and TRBJ2-5, with 7 positions matching TRBD2. The V and J ends lost 10 bases and 4 bases, in that order; junction bases with no gene match: 9. The CDR3 sequence is 13 residues long. Germline V gene data show CDR1 as SEHNR and CDR2 as FQNEAQ (reference sequence). CDR3 in amino acids: CATGGGTGETQYF. Here the CDR3 DNA reads TGTGCCACAGGCGGGGGAACGGGAGAGACCCAGTACTTC.

The chain carries TRBV7-9 and TRBJ2-1; 9 nucleotides agree with TRBD2. Losses at the gene ends were 5 bases for V and 0 bases for J; bases not matched to a gene: 5. The CDR3 extends over 16 amino acids. Per the germline V gene, CDR1 is SEHNR and CDR2 is FQNEAQ (reference sequence). CDR3: CASSQAAGGSYNEQFF. The CDR3 DNA reads TGTGCCAGCAGCCAAGCAGCGGGAGGCTCCTACAATGAGCAGTTCTTC.

This clonotype turned up a few times. This CDR3 reads CASSLLGPGGGTEAFF. In DNA, the CDR3 is TGCGCCAGCAGCTTGCTGGGGCCGGGTGGGGGCACTGAAGCTTTCTTT. The genes are TRBV5-1 and TRBJ1-1, with D perhaps matching TRBD1 (5 bases). The CDR3 is 16 amino acids. Germline CDR1 SGHRS, CDR2 YFSETQ. V dropped 1 base and J dropped 4 bases, with 17 bases sitting between them. Drawing the rest from reference TRBV5-1 and TRBJ1-1, the complete variable domain is KAGVTQTPRYLIKTRGQQVTLSCSPISGHRSVSWYQQTPGQGLQFLFEYFSETQRNKGNFPGRFSGRQFSNSRSEMNVSTLELGDSALYLCASSLLGPGGGTEAFFGQGTRLTVV.

This rearrangement joins TRBV19 to TRBJ2-1; possibly TRBD1 for D (5 bases). Germline CDR1 and CDR2: LNHDA and SQIVND (reference sequence). V was cut by 1 base and J by 8 bases, with 15 bases left in between. The CDR3 spans 15 residues. CDR3 nucleotide sequence: TGTGCCAGTAGTATAGCAGGGAAGGCTTTCGATGAGCAGTTCTTC. This translates into CASSIAGKAFDEQFF.

This clonotype was seen a few times. V usage is TRBV7-2 and J usage is TRBJ1-6, with 9 bases that match TRBD1. The J segment lost 11 bases and the V segment lost 5 bases, leaving 10 bases of the junction unmatched. The CDR3 has 15 residues. CDR1 SGHTA and CDR2 FQGNSA come from the germline V gene. The CDR3 sequence: CASSPSGQGVTPLHF. Here the CDR3 DNA reads TGTGCCAGCAGCCCCTCGGGACAGGGTGTTACACCCCTCCACTTT.

V usage is TRBV20-1 and J usage is TRBJ2-1; D is unresolved. The germline V gene encodes CDR1 DFQATT and CDR2 SNEGSKA (reference sequence). The V gene lost 0 bases and the J gene lost 0 bases, with 9 bases spanning the gap. The CDR3 spans 15 residues. CDR3 nucleotide sequence: TGCAGTGCTAGAGATCCGGAGCACTCCTACAATGAGCAGTTCTTC. Its translation is CSARDPEHSYNEQFF.

The chain is built from TRBV7-3 and TRBJ2-2, with D hard to call. CDR1 SGHTA and CDR2 FQGTGA come from the germline V gene. Trimming stripped 5 bases from V and 1 base from J, with 11 bases between. This CDR3 is built from 15 residues. The CDR3 region has the DNA TGTGCCAGCAGCCCCCACTGGGGGAACACCGGGGAGCTGTTTTTT. It translates to CASSPHWGNTGELFF.

This chain uses TRBV3-1 with TRBJ2-3, with D possibly TRBD1 on 5 matching bases. Trimming took 5 bases from V and 5 from J, leaving 11 bases between them. The germline gives CDR1 LGHDT, CDR2 YNNKEL (reference sequence). The CDR3 is 13 residues long. This CDR3 is CASSTLQGDTQYF. In nucleotides, the CDR3 is TGTGCCAGCAGCACACTTCAGGGAGATACGCAGTATTTT.

The sample holds a few counts of this clonotype. This chain uses TRBV16 with TRBJ1-1, with D possibly TRBD1 on 5 matching bases. From germline, CDR1 is KGHSY and CDR2 FQNENV. CDR3 size: 11 residues. Trimming pared 6 bases from V and 8 bases from J, leaving 10 bases between. As DNA, the CDR3 is TGTGCCAGCAGTCCCGACAGAGAAGCTTTCTTT. It yields the protein CASSPDREAFF.

Written as DNA, the CDR3 is TGTGCCAGCAGTTCTCAGACAGGGGGGGACAAGCAGTTCTTC. Encoded protein: CASSSQTGGDKQFF. The chain is built from TRBV12-3 or TRBV12-4 and TRBJ2-1; 9 nucleotides line up with TRBD1. This CDR3 is 14 amino acids long. J lost 11 bases, V lost 4 bases, and 9 bases had no gene match.

The chain joins TRBV9 to TRBJ2-7; D is possibly TRBD1 or TRBD2 (5 bases each). The V end was cut by 0 bases, the J end by 5 bases, with 12 bases between. Germline CDR1 SGDLS, CDR2 YYNGEE. This CDR3 is 14 amino acids long. DNA of the CDR3: TGTGCCAGCAGCGTAGAGTCGGGACGGGACGAGCAGTACTTC. As protein: CASSVESGRDEQYF.

The CDR3, as DNA: TGTGCCACCAGCAGAGTGGGAAGCGGGAGCACAGATACGCAGTATTTT. It is translated as CATSRVGSGSTDTQYF. The gene calls are TRBV15 and TRBJ2-3; the D gene is possibly TRBD2 (6 bases). There are 16 residues in the CDR3. Germline V CDR1 and CDR2: LNHNV, YYDKDF (reference sequence). Deletions cut 1 base from V and 0 bases from J, with 11 bases between.

The V call is TRBV14, the J call TRBJ2-7; D might be TRBD1 (6 bases). The CDR3 runs 14 residues. V was shortened by 1 base and J by 6 bases, with 13 bases between the two germline ends. Germline assignment: CDR1 SGHDN and CDR2 FVKESK. In DNA, the CDR3 is TGTGCCAGCAGCCAAGTTTTTACAGGGTCCGAGCAGTACTTC. It encodes CASSQVFTGSEQYF.

Turning to this clonotype: A much larger clone differs from this one at a single base, so this may be a read error. V usage is TRBV6-5 and J usage is TRBJ1-3, with D unresolved. Between the trimmed V and J ends, which lost 6 bases and 0 bases, there was a span of 3 bases. Germline CDR1 is MNHEY and CDR2 is SVGAGI. This CDR3 has 12 residues. CDR3 coding DNA: TGTGCCAGCAGGCCCTCTGGAAACACCATATATTTT. It encodes CASRPSGNTIYF.